This T cell receptor (beta chain) emerged from a study of persistence of HIV-infected CD4 T cells. Turning to the study itself: Isolated cells were CMV- and HIV-1 Gag-responding CD4+ T cells.

Sequencing used immunoSEQ version 4 in survey mode. Each sample used up to 1 ug genomic DNA diluted to around 10 ng/uL. Generated by immunoSEQ multiplex PCR, the TCRdb table keeps only in-frame clones and is missing some. The sample has roughly 41,000 clones, over 80% seen once; the top ten hold 1.6%. Lysates of CMV-infected fibroblasts at around 9.1 ug/mL stimulated these cells. Sorted nonresponding memory CD4+ T cells were CD40L-negative, CD69-negative, CD45RO-high. Study outcomes and limitations: Within sorted populations, more oligoclonal TCRs accompanied more oligoclonal proviruses.

In the case of this clone: Its target is unknown.

The specimen comprised CD4+ T cells sorted from PBMCs after roughly 18-hour stimulation, sampled from a patient who received antiretroviral therapy. The clonotype comes from an adult man with HIV who was CMV-seropositive.

CDR3 sequence: CASSVGHRDTDSPLHF. In DNA form, the CDR3 reads TGTGCCAGCAGCGTAGGCCACCGGGACACTGATTCACCCCTCCACTTT. V is TRBV9 and J is TRBJ1-6, with a possible D match to TRBD1 (6 bases). V lost 0 bases and J 8 bases, leaving 15 bases between the germline ends. The CDR3 contains 16 residues. Germline values: CDR1 SGDLS, CDR2 YYNGEE.